This T cell receptor (beta chain) emerged from a study of cytomegalovirus exposure and HLA in healthy donors. Primers for the PCR totalled 60 Vbeta and 13 Jbeta. The data were produced by immunoSEQ multiplex PCR, yet TCRdb's version contains in-frame clones alone and is incomplete. The profile covers about 170,000 clones, with about four fifths appearing a single time and 2.4% taken by the ten largest. V was cut by 1 base and J by 2 bases, with 13 bases left in between. Per the germline V gene, CDR1 is MDHEN and CDR2 is SYDVKM. The CDR3 loop spans 16 amino acids. Study-wide findings and caveats: Accurate predictions that matched the HLA-A and HLA-B alleles of most subjects were reportedly made from TCR beta sequences. Common viral pathogens were later found to be apparently linked to several of the most significant clusters.

Points on this clone: Antigen: not known.

This clonotype originated in a male donor in good health and CMV-seronegative. The sequenced sample consisted of PBMCs. The rearrangement links TRBV28 to TRBJ2-3, with TRBD2 as a possible D gene (6 bases). CDR3 loop: CASSLLSGALTDTQYF. DNA of the CDR3: TGTGCCAGCAGTTTATTGTCGGGAGCCCTCACAGATACGCAGTATTTT. Looking up the rest from reference TRBV28 and TRBJ2-3 gives the full variable domain: DVKVTQSSRYLVKRTGEKVFLECVQDMDHENMFWYRQDPGLGLRLIYFSYDVKMKEKGDIPEGYSVSREKKERFSLILESASTNQTSMYLCASSLLSGALTDTQYFGPGTRLTVL.